The clone carrying this TCR beta chain was detected only once. The data derive from a study of blood T cell repertoires in COVID-19. Looking at the study overall: The study drew acute and convalescent COVID-19 samples from the United States, Italy and Spain.

This CDR3 spans 15 amino acids. Germline V CDR1 and CDR2: SGHTA, FQGNSA. V gave up 1 base and J gave up 8 bases, with 17 bases separating them. Cohort allocation depended upon clinical history that participants reported. Assay used: immunoSEQ multiplex PCR; TCRdb lists only in-frame clones, some missing. Among 250,000 or so clones listed, around 86% were seen once. Sequencing used PBMCs or T cells enriched from blood (not recorded which). This sequence joins TRBV7-2 and TRBJ1-2, with unresolved D. The origin of this receptor is a woman younger than 35 who had recovered from COVID-19. For the CDR3, the DNA is TGTGCCAGCAGCTTAGGCGGAGGCACGATCCTCGGCTACACCTTC. Translated: CASSLGGGTILGYTF.